These 24 T cell receptor beta chains share one sample of origin, sequenced in a study of OX40 agonist ivuxolimab in advanced cancers. Here immunoSEQ multiplex PCR was the method, and the copy in TCRdb shows in-frame clones only, minus some. Of around 76,000 clones listed, 84% were seen once; the top ten hold roughly 1.2%. The input for sequencing was CD4+ or CD8+ T cells sorted from blood, taken in a trial of the OX40 agonist ivuxolimab. These receptors all come from an adult with an advanced solid tumor such as melanoma, head and neck, liver or kidney cancer.

The gene calls are TRBV2 and TRBJ1-6; TRBD1 might be the D (6 bases). V was cut by 6 bases and J by 14 bases, with 17 bases left in between. Germline values: CDR1 SNHLY, CDR2 FYNNEI. The CDR3 has 13 residues. The CDR3 DNA is TGTGCCAGCAGAACAGGGTCTTCTGTAACCCTCCACTTT. Residues: CASRTGSSVTLHF.

The rearrangement uses TRBV7-3 and TRBJ2-7, with 10 bases that match TRBD2. Per germline, CDR1 SGHTA and CDR2 FQGTGA. This CDR3 comprises 15 residues. V dropped 2 bases and J dropped 1; count of bases not matched to a gene: 2. CDR3 in amino acids: CASSLQAGGSYEQYF. The CDR3 DNA reads TGTGCCAGCAGCTTACAAGCGGGGGGGTCCTACGAGCAGTACTTC. Filled out from reference TRBV7-3 and TRBJ2-7, the complete variable domain reads GAGVSQTPSNKVTEKGKYVELRCDPISGHTALYWYRQSLGQGPEFLIYFQGTGAADDSGLPNDRFFAVRPEGSVSTLKIQRTERGDSAVYLCASSLQAGGSYEQYFGPGTRLTVT.

The chain combines TRBV5-5 with TRBJ1-6; D unresolved. Germline V gene sequence: CDR1 SGHKS, CDR2 YYEKEE (reference sequence). Trimming pared 4 bases from V and 8 bases from J, leaving 16 bases between. The CDR3 loop spans 15 amino acids. The CDR3 loop is CASSARSPLDSPLHF. The CDR3 coding sequence is TGTGCCAGCAGCGCAAGGAGTCCCTTGGATTCACCCCTCCACTTT.

The V gene is TRBV5-5, the J gene TRBJ2-3; 7 nucleotides line up with TRBD2. Germline lookup yields CDR1 SGHKS and CDR2 YYEKEE (reference sequence). Trimming took 4 bases from V and 2 from J; bases not matched to a gene: 7. This CDR3 spans 15 amino acids. Here the CDR3 DNA reads TGTGCCAGCAGCACCCCCCTAGCGGCCACAGATACGCAGTATTTT. Translating it yields CASSTPLAATDTQYF.

The chain links TRBV7-3 to TRBJ1-2; D remains unclear. CDR1 is SGHTA, CDR2 FQGTGA, per germline. This CDR3 has 13 amino acids. The V end lost 5 bases, the J end lost 7 bases, and 14 bases lay between the germline ends. The CDR3 DNA sequence: TGTGCCAGCAGCCCCACCCAACGGTCTGGCTACACCTTC. Amino acid sequence: CASSPTQRSGYTF.

This chain links TRBV6-5 with TRBJ2-7, with 7 positions matching TRBD2. Germline trimming cut 8 bases from V and 2 bases from J; bases unmatched to any gene: 3. Germline V gene lookup returns CDR1 MNHEY and CDR2 SVGAGI. CDR3 length equals 12 residues. The CDR3 spells CASAAGAYEQYF. Written as DNA, the CDR3 is TGTGCCAGCGCCGCGGGGGCCTACGAGCAGTACTTC.

This rearrangement joins TRBV9 to TRBJ2-3; 15 bases match TRBD2. Germline V gene lookup returns CDR1 SGDLS and CDR2 YYNGEE. The CDR3 has 17 residues. The V segment lost 1 base and the J segment 4 bases; nucleotides outside the gene matches: 4. CDR3 residues: CASSVTRTSGGADTQYF. The CDR3 nucleotides read TGTGCCAGCAGCGTAACCAGGACTAGCGGGGGGGCAGATACGCAGTATTTT.

This clone was recorded only once. The chain joins TRBV6-5 to TRBJ2-7; D unresolved. From germline, CDR1 is MNHEY and CDR2 SVGAGI. The CDR3 has 15 residues. V was trimmed by 0 bases and J by 3 bases, leaving 12 bases between them. CDR3 in DNA: TGTGCCAGCAGTTACTCAGGGCTATACAGCTACGAGCAGTACTTC. Translated: CASSYSGLYSYEQYF.

This clone has just a few counts. This chain connects TRBV5-4 to TRBJ1-2; TRBD1 agrees at 7 bases. Germline V gene lookup returns CDR1 SGHNT and CDR2 YYREEE (reference sequence). Trimming cost V 8 bases and J 3 bases; bases outside gene matches: 13. The CDR3 covers 15 residues. The CDR3 DNA sequence: TGTGCCAGTAGCAGGGGGGCAAGGGAGGACTATGGCTACACCTTC. Encoded protein: CASSRGAREDYGYTF.

The rearrangement joins TRBV7-2 to TRBJ2-7, with 7 bases that match TRBD1. This CDR3 is 15 amino acids long. Germline CDR1 is SGHTA and CDR2 is FQGNSA. The V segment lost 5 bases and the J segment 3 bases; nucleotides outside the gene matches: 10. The CDR3 sequence is CASSTSGTAYYEQYF. CDR3 coding DNA: TGTGCCAGCAGCACCTCCGGGACAGCCTACTACGAGCAGTACTTC.

The chain employs TRBV6-6 and TRBJ1-2; no clear D gene. The germline V gene has CDR1 MNHNY and CDR2 SVGAGI (reference sequence). This CDR3 region has 13 residues. Trimming removed 6 bases at V and 3 bases at J, with 11 bases between. CDR3 bases: TGTGCCAGCAGCAGAAGTCAGGACTATGGCTACACCTTC. Translation gives CASSRSQDYGYTF.

The chain is built from TRBV19 and TRBJ2-1; no reliable D call. The V gene's germline CDR1 is LNHDA and CDR2 SQIVND (reference sequence). The length of the CDR3 is 17 residues. V was trimmed by 3 bases and J by 6 bases, leaving 21 bases between them. The CDR3 region has the DNA TGTGCCAGTAGTATCAGACTCGGCACCCCCATGTTCAATGAGCAGTTCTTC. It is translated as CASSIRLGTPMFNEQFF.

The rearrangement joins TRBV27 to TRBJ1-1; D gene uncertain. Germline V gene lookup returns CDR1 MNHEY and CDR2 SMNVEV (reference sequence). The CDR3 consists of 15 residues. The germline V and J ends were trimmed by 6 bases and 2 bases, with 16 bases remaining between them. The CDR3 loop is CASREGLSGNTEAFF. The CDR3 coding sequence is TGTGCCAGCAGGGAAGGGTTGTCAGGAAACACTGAAGCTTTCTTT.

This chain uses TRBV7-3 with TRBJ2-2; a possible D gene is TRBD2 (6 bases). V lost 5 bases and J 7 bases, leaving 8 bases between the germline ends. This CDR3 is built from 12 residues. Germline assignment: CDR1 SGHTA and CDR2 FQGTGA. The CDR3 DNA reads TGTGCCAGCAGCCCGACTAGCGGGGAGCTGTTTTTT. Amino acids: CASSPTSGELFF.

The CDR3 protein is CASTRAGVDTEAFF. The CDR3 DNA reads as TGTGCCAGCACAAGGGCGGGGGTTGACACTGAAGCTTTCTTT. V usage is TRBV25-1 and J usage is TRBJ1-1, with D tentatively TRBD1 (5 bases). V was shortened by 7 bases and J by 3 bases, with 15 bases between the two germline ends. Germline values: CDR1 MGHDK, CDR2 SYGVNS. CDR3 size: 14 residues. Variable domain in full (rest from reference TRBV25-1 and TRBJ1-1): EADIYQTPRYLVIGTGKKITLECSQTMGHDKMYWYQQDPGMELHLIHYSYGVNSTEKGDLSSESTVSRIRTEHFPLTLESARPSHTSQYLCASTRAGVDTEAFFGQGTRLTVV.

This clone was counted between two and nine times. The chain uses TRBV2 and TRBJ1-6, with a possible D match to TRBD1 (5 bases). V was clipped by 1 base and J by 10 bases, with 14 bases between them. The length of the CDR3 is 15 residues. Germline CDR1 and CDR2: SNHLY and FYNNEI. The CDR3 DNA sequence: TGTGCCAGCAGTGAAGGCCAGGGTGAGGGATCACCCCTCCACTTT. Translation gives CASSEGQGEGSPLHF.

This rearrangement joins TRBV6-5 to TRBJ2-2; possibly TRBD1 for D (5 bases). The CDR3 extends over 14 amino acids. V shed 6 bases and J shed 7 bases, with 15 bases lying between them. Germline values: CDR1 MNHEY, CDR2 SVGAGI. The CDR3 spells CASRSVPGYGELFF. The CDR3 nucleotides are TGTGCCAGCAGGTCCGTCCCAGGGTACGGGGAGCTGTTTTTT.

This sequence joins TRBV7-8 and TRBJ2-7; D uncertain. The germline V and J ends were trimmed by 5 bases and 3 bases, with 14 bases remaining between them. The length of the CDR3 is 14 residues. CDR1 is SGHVS and CDR2 is FQNEAQ in the germline V gene. The CDR3 DNA is TGTGCCAGCAGCCTAATCACAGAGAACTACGAGCAGTACTTC. Translation gives CASSLITENYEQYF.

The chain recombines TRBV7-8 with TRBJ1-4, with 8 positions matching TRBD1. The ends lost 3 bases at V and 6 bases at J; junction bases unmatched: 3. The germline CDR1 and CDR2 sequences are SGHVS and FQNEAQ. This CDR3 is 14 amino acids long. CDR3 residues: CASSFRGRDEKLFF. The CDR3 DNA reads TGTGCCAGCAGCTTCAGGGGGCGCGATGAAAAACTGTTTTTT.

This clone was counted between two and nine times. The CDR3 DNA sequence: TGCGCCAGCAGCTCGGGGTCTAGCACAGATACGCAGTATTTT. It is translated as CASSSGSSTDTQYF. V is TRBV5-1 and J is TRBJ2-3, with D maybe TRBD2 (5 bases). The V and J ends lost 3 bases and 0 bases respectively, with 8 bases between them. Germline CDR1 and CDR2: SGHRS and YFSETQ. This CDR3 has 14 residues.

This chain links TRBV2 with TRBJ2-7; 8 nucleotides align to TRBD2. V lost 4 bases to trimming and J lost 4 bases; unmatched junction nucleotides: 9. The CDR3 contains 15 residues. The V gene's germline CDR1 is SNHLY and CDR2 FYNNEI. CDR3 amino acids: CASSAAGGQLYEQYF. CDR3 nucleotide sequence: TGTGCCAGCAGTGCCGCGGGAGGCCAATTATACGAGCAGTACTTC.

The chain uses TRBV9 and TRBJ1-2; no definite D call. Trimming stripped 4 bases from V and 3 bases from J, with 10 bases between. CDR1 SGDLS and CDR2 YYNGEE come from the germline V gene. The CDR3 is 13 residues long. The CDR3, as DNA: TGTGCCAGCAGCAAATTTGAGGACTATGGCTACACCTTC. Translating it yields CASSKFEDYGYTF.

The J gene is TRBJ1-2, the V gene TRBV6-5; D not certain. Trimming took off 6 bases at V and 4 bases at J, with 12 bases between the two ends. There are 13 residues in the CDR3. Germline V CDR1 and CDR2: MNHEY, SVGAGI. CDR3 amino acids: CASSAPDGYGYTF. The DNA for the CDR3 is TGTGCCAGCAGCGCCCCGGACGGCTATGGCTACACCTTC.

This chain connects TRBV5-1 to TRBJ2-5; either TRBD1 or TRBD2 may fit D (7 bases each). The CDR3 covers 16 residues. Germline V gene sequence: CDR1 SGHRS, CDR2 YFSETQ. V was trimmed by 2 bases and J by 5 bases, leaving 19 bases between them. CDR3 DNA: TGCGCCAGCAGCTTCCTGGGGAGGGGGCATGGGGAGACCCAGTACTTC. It encodes CASSFLGRGHGETQYF.